This T cell receptor beta chain derives from a study of early T cells in non-severe SARS-CoV-2 infection. TCRdb recomputed calls from the 5' RACE reads with MiXCR, one row per CDR3 protein. Found here are 55,000 to 85,000 distinct CDR3 sequences, more than 8% of them singletons; the top ten hold 15% to 19%. Germline V gene lookup returns CDR1 SEHNR and CDR2 FQNEAQ (reference sequence). V lost 3 bases and J lost 2, with 9 bases in between. This CDR3 region has 14 residues. Source: whole blood, taken at baseline. The clonotype was recovered from an adult who was a healthcare worker with PCR-confirmed SARS-CoV-2 infection or an uninfected control (not recorded which). The J gene is TRBJ2-3, the V gene TRBV7-9; a possible D gene is TRBD1 (5 bases). CDR3 amino acids: CASSLSGNTDTQYF. DNA of the CDR3: TGTGCCAGCAGCTTGTCAGGGAACACAGATACGCAGTATTTT.